This TCR beta chain emerged from a study of T cell changes during pregnancy in multiple sclerosis. TCRdb's copy holds only in-frame clones and misses some; the assay was immunoSEQ multiplex PCR. The data hold 60,000 to 90,000 clones, with approximately 90% observed a single time. This material consisted of peripheral blood, taken before pregnancy. This clonotype was obtained from a female donor with multiple sclerosis, enrolled in a pregnancy study.

In DNA form, the CDR3 reads TGCGCCAGCAGTGGTCGGACATACCAAGAGACCCAGTACTTC. Translated, it gives CASSGRTYQETQYF. The chain uses TRBV5-1 and TRBJ2-5; D is possibly TRBD1 (5 bases). Germline CDR1 reads SGHRS; CDR2 reads YFSETQ. The CDR3 contains 14 residues. Trimming cost V 5 bases and J 0 bases, with 11 bases left between them. Variable domain in full (rest from reference TRBV5-1 and TRBJ2-5): KAGVTQTPRYLIKTRGQQVTLSCSPISGHRSVSWYQQTPGQGLQFLFEYFSETQRNKGNFPGRFSGRQFSNSRSEMNVSTLELGDSALYLCASSGRTYQETQYFGPGTRLLVL.